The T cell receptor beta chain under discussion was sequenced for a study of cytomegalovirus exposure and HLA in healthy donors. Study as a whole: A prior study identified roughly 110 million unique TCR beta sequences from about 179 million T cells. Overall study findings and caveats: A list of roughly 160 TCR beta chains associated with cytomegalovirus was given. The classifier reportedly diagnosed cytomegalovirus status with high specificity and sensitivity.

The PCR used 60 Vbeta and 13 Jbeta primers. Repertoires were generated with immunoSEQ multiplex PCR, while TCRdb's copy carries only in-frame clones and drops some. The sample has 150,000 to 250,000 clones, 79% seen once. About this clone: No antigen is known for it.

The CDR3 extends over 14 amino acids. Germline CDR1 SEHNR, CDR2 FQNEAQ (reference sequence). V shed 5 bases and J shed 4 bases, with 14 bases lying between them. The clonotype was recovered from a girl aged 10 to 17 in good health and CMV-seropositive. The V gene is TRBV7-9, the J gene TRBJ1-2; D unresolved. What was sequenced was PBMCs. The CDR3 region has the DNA TGTGCCAGCAGCACCCACTCCGCACTCTATGGCTACACCTTC. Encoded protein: CASSTHSALYGYTF.